A single sample is the source of the 13 T cell receptor beta chains below, sequenced in a study of PD-1 blockade in classical Hodgkin lymphoma. Relapses following autologous stem cell transplantation were seen in all patients, with brentuximab vedotin exposure varying. The protocol was immunoSEQ multiplex PCR, while the TCRdb copy is restricted to in-frame clones and leaves out a portion. The table has about 15,000 clones, 80% to 85% seen once. This specimen consisted of peripheral blood mononuclear cells (PBMCs), obtained before the second cycle of nivolumab. Receptors were obtained from a human donor with classical Hodgkin lymphoma.

The chain is built from TRBV27 and TRBJ1-1; D remains ambiguous. There are 16 residues in the CDR3. The germline gives CDR1 MNHEY, CDR2 SMNVEV (reference sequence). The ends were cut back, 1 base at V and 3 bases at J, with 15 bases in the middle. CDR3 region: CASSLFLGHEDTEAFF. CDR3 DNA sequence: TGTGCCAGCAGTTTATTTCTGGGCCACGAGGACACTGAAGCTTTCTTT.

This sequence joins TRBV11-2 and TRBJ2-3; 12 bases match TRBD2. Germline assignment: CDR1 SGHAT and CDR2 FQNNGV. V lost 4 bases, J lost 1 base, and 9 bases stayed unmatched. This CDR3 region has 18 residues. In DNA form, the CDR3 reads TGTGCCAGCAGCTCGAGGACTAGCGGGGAGAGAGGCACAGATACGCAGTATTTT. Translated, it gives CASSSRTSGERGTDTQYF.

The chain employs TRBV11-2 and TRBJ2-7; a weak D match, TRBD2 (5 bases). V lost 2 bases and J 0 bases, leaving 8 bases between the germline ends. The CDR3 covers 14 residues. Looked up from germline, CDR1 is SGHAT and CDR2 is FQNNGV. The CDR3 region is CASSLLGSSYEQYF. The CDR3 DNA reads TGTGCCAGCAGCTTACTGGGGAGCTCCTACGAGCAGTACTTC.

The gene calls are TRBV25-1 and TRBJ2-3, with TRBD2 identical over 9 bases. The J segment lost 0 bases and the V segment lost 3 bases, leaving 4 bases of the junction unmatched. Germline assignment: CDR1 MGHDK and CDR2 SYGVNS. The CDR3 sequence is 16 residues long. CDR3 bases: TGTGCCAGCAGTGATCAAGCGGGGGGAAGCACAGATACGCAGTATTTT. Translating gives CASSDQAGGSTDTQYF.

The rearrangement uses TRBV10-2 and TRBJ1-5, with 9 bases lining up with TRBD1. After removal of 2 bases from V and 2 bases from J, the junction contained 1 base not matched to a gene. The germline V gene has CDR1 WSHSY and CDR2 SAAADI. The CDR3 contains 15 residues. For the CDR3, the DNA is TGCGCCAGCAGTGAGCGGACAGGGGGCAATCAGCCCCAGCATTTT. Amino acids: CASSERTGGNQPQHF.

This chain connects TRBV19 to TRBJ2-7, with D maybe TRBD1 (5 bases). Germline values: CDR1 LNHDA, CDR2 SQIVND (reference sequence). Trimming removed 2 bases at V and 6 bases at J, with 14 bases between. The CDR3 totals 14 residues. The CDR3 region is CASSIRSLQGEQYF. The CDR3 DNA follows: TGTGCCAGTAGTATAAGGAGCCTCCAGGGCGAGCAGTACTTC.

A few counts support this clone. This chain uses TRBV30 with TRBJ1-1; 9 positions agree with TRBD1. Germline loops: CDR1 GTSNPN, CDR2 SVGIG (reference sequence). The CDR3 length is 11 residues. With V trimmed by 7 bases and J by 12 bases, 9 bases remained unmatched. This CDR3 reads CAFAGTGLTFF. As DNA, the CDR3 is TGTGCCTTTGCCGGGACAGGGTTGACTTTCTTT.

This clone was observed once. J is TRBJ1-5 and V is TRBV5-8, with D possibly matching TRBD1 (6 bases). Germline V gives CDR1 SGHTS, CDR2 YDEGEE. The CDR3 consists of 20 residues. Trimming took 4 bases from V and 0 from J, leaving 26 bases between them. The CDR3 loop reads CASSPFGGLKRGYSNQPQHF. The CDR3 DNA reads as TGTGCCAGCAGCCCGTTTGGGGGCCTAAAACGGGGATATAGCAATCAGCCCCAGCATTTT.

J is TRBJ1-5 and V is TRBV2; D is unresolved. V was cut by 6 bases and J by 0 bases, with 9 bases left in between. The CDR3 runs 14 residues. From germline, CDR1 is SNHLY and CDR2 FYNNEI. The CDR3 sequence is CASRPGYSNQPQHF. The CDR3 DNA is TGTGCCAGCAGGCCAGGTTATAGCAATCAGCCCCAGCATTTT.

The chain carries TRBV5-1 and TRBJ1-5; no clear D. Trimming cost V 0 bases and J 0 bases, with 7 bases left between them. CDR3 size: 15 residues. Germline CDR1 and CDR2: SGHRS and YFSETQ. CDR3 amino acids: CASSLEGNSNQPQHF. The DNA of the CDR3 is TGCGCCAGCAGCTTGGAAGGGAATAGCAATCAGCCCCAGCATTTT.

This chain uses TRBV5-1 with TRBJ2-3, with D perhaps assigned TRBD1 or TRBD2 (7 bases each). Per the germline V gene, CDR1 is SGHRS and CDR2 is YFSETQ. The CDR3 has 16 amino acids. Trimming shortened V by 5 bases and J by 11 bases, and 27 bases separated the two germline ends. In nucleotides, the CDR3 is TGCGCCAGCAGGAGATCCTCGGGGAGGGGGCAGTGGGTGCAGTATTTT. Translating it yields CASRRSSGRGQWVQYF.

The rearrangement uses TRBV5-4 and TRBJ1-1; D is ambiguous. CDR1 is SGHNT and CDR2 is YYREEE in the germline V gene (reference sequence). The CDR3 is 11 residues long. Trimming removed 0 bases from V and 8 bases from J, with 5 bases in between. This CDR3 reads CASSLGLEAFF. CDR3 coding DNA: TGTGCCAGCAGCTTGGGGCTCGAAGCTTTCTTT. Supplemented by reference TRBV5-4 and TRBJ1-1, the full variable domain reads ETGVTQSPTHLIKTRGQQVTLRCSSQSGHNTVSWYQQALGQGPQFIFQYYREEENGRGNFPPRFSGLQFPNYSSELNVNALELDDSALYLCASSLGLEAFFGQGTRLTVV.

The table lists this clone with a count of one. Other DNA sequences from this sample encode an identical CDR3 as well. This chain connects TRBV10-3 to TRBJ2-3; the D is unclear. This CDR3 has 14 amino acids. CDR1 ENHRY and CDR2 SYGVKD come from the germline V gene. V was cut by 5 bases and J by 8 bases, with 17 bases left in between. CDR3 DNA sequence: TGTGCCATCAGTACCCTTACTCAAGATTCTACGCAGTATTTT. The encoded protein is CAISTLTQDSTQYF.